Each of the 13 T cell receptor beta chains below was sequenced from the same sample in a study of T-cell memory formation after mild COVID-19. TCRdb redid the calling of the 5' RACE reads with MiXCR, one entry per CDR3 protein. The data hold 410,000 or so distinct CDR3 sequences, with around 22% observed a single time. Sequencing was carried out using PBMCs or a T cell subset sorted from them (not recorded which). The receptors stem from an adult woman who had mild COVID-19 (a few samples of this study predate the infection). Cell type and time point are not known.

This clonotype was counted only a few times. The V call is TRBV6-6, the J call TRBJ2-7; D not certain. This CDR3 comprises 11 residues. V was clipped by 11 bases and J by 3 bases, with 11 bases between them. CDR1 MNHNY and CDR2 SVGAGI come from the germline V gene (reference sequence). CDR3 sequence: CASRLDYEQYF. CDR3 nucleotides: TGTGCCTCCCGGTTGGACTACGAGCAGTACTTC.

The rearrangement uses TRBV7-2 and TRBJ2-5; 13 bases agree with TRBD2. CDR1 SGHTA and CDR2 FQGNSA come from the germline V gene. The ends lost 4 bases at V and 3 bases at J; junction bases unmatched: 11. The length of the CDR3 is 18 residues. Here the CDR3 reads CASSSKTGTSGAEETQYF. The CDR3 DNA is TGTGCCAGCAGCTCCAAAACCGGGACTAGCGGGGCCGAAGAGACCCAGTACTTC.

The gene calls are TRBV19 and TRBJ2-1; perhaps TRBD2 as D (6 bases). The CDR3 is 11 residues long. Germline V gene lookup returns CDR1 LNHDA and CDR2 SQIVND (reference sequence). V was clipped by 9 bases and J by 9 bases, with 12 bases between them. CDR3 sequence: CASTYGGEQFF. DNA of the CDR3: TGTGCCAGCACATACGGGGGTGAGCAGTTCTTC.

The V and J genes are TRBV20-1 and TRBJ2-1; the match to TRBD1 covers 7 bases. The germline CDR1 and CDR2 sequences are DFQATT and SNEGSKA (reference sequence). CDR3 length: 14 amino acids. J lost 9 bases, V lost 3 bases, and 11 bases had no gene match. CDR3 nucleotide sequence: TGCAGTGCTAGGGCCCAGACAGGGAATGGTGAGCAGTTCTTC. Translation gives CSARAQTGNGEQFF.

The chain recombines TRBV5-1 with TRBJ2-1, with TRBD1 matching 7 bases. CDR1 and CDR2 (germline): SGHRS, YFSETQ. J gave up 7 bases and V 0 bases, and 10 bases lay outside the gene matches. The CDR3 has 16 amino acids. CDR3 sequence: CASSLGGGPGWNEQFF. DNA for the CDR3: TGCGCCAGCAGCTTGGGAGGGGGCCCCGGGTGGAATGAGCAGTTCTTC.

This clonotype came up a few times. The V call is TRBV7-3, the J call TRBJ2-3, with 11 nucleotides matching TRBD2. Germline V gene lookup returns CDR1 SGHTA and CDR2 FQGTGA. V lost 6 bases, J lost 2 bases, and 7 bases stayed unmatched. The CDR3 runs 16 residues. As DNA, the CDR3 is TGTGCCAGCAGTCCCTTGGGACTAGCGGACACAGATACGCAGTATTTT. This sequence encodes CASSPLGLADTDTQYF.

The chain recombines TRBV12-3 or TRBV12-4 with TRBJ2-1; D not certain. V lost 3 bases to trimming and J lost 5 bases, with 14 bases between them. The CDR3 is made up of 15 amino acids. This CDR3 is CASSFIGQIDNEQFF. In nucleotides, the CDR3 is TGTGCCAGCAGTTTTATAGGCCAGATAGACAATGAGCAGTTCTTC.

V is TRBV6-1 and J is TRBJ2-2; D remains unclear. Trimming took 2 bases from V and 6 from J, leaving 4 bases between them. The germline V gene encodes CDR1 MNHNS and CDR2 SASEGT. The CDR3 has 12 residues. This chain's CDR3 is CASSEWSGELFF. The DNA of the CDR3 is TGTGCCAGCAGTGAATGGTCCGGGGAGCTGTTTTTT.

The chain carries TRBV2 and TRBJ1-2, with D possibly TRBD1 on 6 matching bases. This CDR3 is 14 amino acids long. The ends were cut back, 4 bases at V and 7 bases at J, with 16 bases in the middle. The germline CDR1 and CDR2 sequences are SNHLY and FYNNEI. The CDR3 DNA reads as TGTGCCAGCAGTGGCCTACAGGGACACGGTGGCTACACCTTC. Translated: CASSGLQGHGGYTF.

V usage is TRBV29-1 and J usage is TRBJ1-5; TRBD1 matches at 9 bases. Germline trimming cut 7 bases from V and 4 bases from J; bases unmatched to any gene: 5. The CDR3 runs to 13 residues. The V gene's germline CDR1 is SQVTM and CDR2 ANQGSEA. CDR3 nucleotides: TGCAGCGCCGGGGACAGGGAGAATCAGCCCCAGCATTTT. It yields the protein CSAGDRENQPQHF.

The CDR3 region is CASSFGGPSEAFF. CDR3 sequence (DNA): TGCGCCAGCAGCTTTGGGGGGCCTAGTGAAGCTTTCTTT. The chain carries TRBV5-1 and TRBJ1-1; maybe TRBD1 (6 bases). Looked up from germline, CDR1 is SGHRS and CDR2 is YFSETQ. This CDR3 contains 13 residues. Trimming stripped 2 bases from V and 7 bases from J, with 12 bases between.

V gene TRBV5-5 combines with J gene TRBJ2-1; TRBD1 agrees at 7 bases. J gave up 7 bases and V 4 bases, and 11 bases lay outside the gene matches. CDR3 size: 15 residues. Looked up from germline, CDR1 is SGHKS and CDR2 is YYEKEE (reference sequence). The chain's CDR3 is CASSALGQVGNEQFF. CDR3 nucleotide sequence: TGTGCCAGCAGCGCCTTAGGACAGGTGGGGAATGAGCAGTTCTTC.

This clonotype has more than one count but fewer than ten. This chain uses TRBV4-2 with TRBJ2-1; 8 positions agree with TRBD2. This CDR3 comprises 16 residues. Germline V lookup: CDR1 LGHNA, CDR2 YNFKEQ. J gave up 8 bases and V 0 bases, and 9 bases lay outside the gene matches. CDR3 DNA sequence: TGTGCCAGCAGCCAAGATTGGGGGACTAGTTCCTATGAGCAGTTCTTC. The encoded protein is CASSQDWGTSSYEQFF.